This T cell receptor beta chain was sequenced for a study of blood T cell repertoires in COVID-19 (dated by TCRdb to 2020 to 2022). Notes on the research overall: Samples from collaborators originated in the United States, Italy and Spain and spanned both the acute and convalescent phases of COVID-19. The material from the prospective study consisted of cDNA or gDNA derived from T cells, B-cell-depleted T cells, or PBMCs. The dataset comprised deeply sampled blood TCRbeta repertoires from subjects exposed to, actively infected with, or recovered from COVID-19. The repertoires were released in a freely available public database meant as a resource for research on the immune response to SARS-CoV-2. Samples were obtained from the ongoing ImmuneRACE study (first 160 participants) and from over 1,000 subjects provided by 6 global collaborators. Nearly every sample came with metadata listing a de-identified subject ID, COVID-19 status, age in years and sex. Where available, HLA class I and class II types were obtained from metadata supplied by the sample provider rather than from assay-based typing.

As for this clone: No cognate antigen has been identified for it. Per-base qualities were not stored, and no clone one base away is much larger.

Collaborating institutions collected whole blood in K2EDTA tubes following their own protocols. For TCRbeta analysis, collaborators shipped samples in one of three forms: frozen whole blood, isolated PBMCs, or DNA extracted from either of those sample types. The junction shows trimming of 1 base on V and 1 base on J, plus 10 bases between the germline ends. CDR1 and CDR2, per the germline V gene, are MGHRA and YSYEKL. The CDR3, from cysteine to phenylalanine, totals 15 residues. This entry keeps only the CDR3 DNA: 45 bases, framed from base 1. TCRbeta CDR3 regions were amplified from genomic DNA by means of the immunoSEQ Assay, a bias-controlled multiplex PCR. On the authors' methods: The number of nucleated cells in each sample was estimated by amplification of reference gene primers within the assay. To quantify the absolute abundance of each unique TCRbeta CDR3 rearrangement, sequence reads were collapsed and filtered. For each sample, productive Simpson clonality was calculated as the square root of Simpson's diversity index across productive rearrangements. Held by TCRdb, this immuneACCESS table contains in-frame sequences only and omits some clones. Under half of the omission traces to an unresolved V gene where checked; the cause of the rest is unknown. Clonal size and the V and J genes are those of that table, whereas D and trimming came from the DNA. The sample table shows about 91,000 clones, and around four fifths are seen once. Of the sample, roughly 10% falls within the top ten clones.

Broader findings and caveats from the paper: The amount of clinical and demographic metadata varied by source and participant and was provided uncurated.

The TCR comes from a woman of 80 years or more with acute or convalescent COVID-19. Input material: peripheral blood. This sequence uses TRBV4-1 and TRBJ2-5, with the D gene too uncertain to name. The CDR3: CASSQGGHSQETQYF. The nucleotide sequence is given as TGCGCCAGCAGCCAAGGTGGTCACTCCCAAGAGACCCAGTACTTC.